This TCR beta chain came from a study of cytomegalovirus exposure and HLA in healthy donors. Assay used: immunoSEQ multiplex PCR; TCRdb lists only in-frame clones, some missing. The sample carries over 150,000 clones, approximately 86% recorded once. This CDR3 comprises 12 residues. Germline CDR1 reads KGHSH; CDR2 reads LQKENI. Trimming cost V 5 bases and J 10 bases; bases outside gene matches: 2. Sequencing input: PBMCs. This sequence joins TRBV18 and TRBJ2-1, with 10 bases lining up with TRBD2. The clonotype comes from a human donor in good health. The CDR3 DNA reads TGTGCCAGCTCAATTAGCGGGGGGGAGCAGTTCTTC. This encodes CASSISGGEQFF.